This passage covers 12 T cell receptor beta chains from one sample sequenced in a study of Tregs in tolerant kidney transplant recipients. Assay: immunoSEQ multiplex PCR; the TCRdb copy retains only in-frame clones and omits some. This sample lists nearly 15,000 clones; its ten largest clones have less than 4%. Related graft donors supplied nonmyeloablative bone marrow transplants, and mixed chimerism was transient. This specimen was CD4+ T cells from blood (PBMCs), taken 12 months after the transplant. These TCRs come from a human patient who received a combined kidney and bone marrow transplant. Some T cells here may be from the graft donor.

Comments on this clone: The read gets to within 3 residues of the CDR3 end, and the germline J gene fills in the rest. The gene calls are TRBV20-1 and TRBJ1-4; the D gene is possibly TRBD1 (5 bases). The V gene's germline CDR1 is DFQATT and CDR2 SNEGSKA (reference sequence). V gave up 5 bases and J gave up 0 bases, with 10 bases separating them. The CDR3 consists of 14 residues. The CDR3 reads CSAPTGTTNEKLFF. Partial CDR3 DNA: TGCAGTGCTCCAACAGGAACAACTAATGAAAAA.

Details on this clone: The read halts 3 residues ahead of the CDR3 end, with the missing end drawn from the germline J gene. This rearrangement joins TRBV20-1 to TRBJ2-5; the D gene is possibly TRBD2 (6 bases). The germline gives CDR1 DFQATT, CDR2 SNEGSKA (reference sequence). V was shortened by 1 base and J by 2 bases, with 11 bases between the two germline ends. This CDR3 spans 14 amino acids. The covered CDR3 bases are TGCAGTGCTAGAGGCGACGCGGGACAAGAGACC. It translates to CSARGDAGQET. The complete CDR3 protein is CSARGDAGQETQYF.

With respect to this clone: From the germline J gene comes the end of the CDR3, since the read stops 3 residues before it. The rearrangement joins TRBV19 to TRBJ2-5; 7 bases match TRBD2. The CDR3 runs to 16 residues. The ends lost 5 bases at V and 0 bases at J; junction bases unmatched: 9. CDR1 and CDR2 (germline): LNHDA, SQIVND (reference sequence). The sequenced part of the CDR3 DNA is TGTGCCAGTAGTCAGAGGAGCGGGAAGTACCAAGAGACC. This translates into CASSQRSGKYQET. The whole CDR3 protein is CASSQRSGKYQETQYF.

The CDR3 spells CASSTGQGRSGANVLTF. Incomplete CDR3 DNA: TGCGCCAGCAGCACCGGACAGGGACGCTCTGGGGCCAACGTC. The chain links TRBV5-1 to TRBJ2-6, with TRBD1 matching over 8 bases. The read gets to within 3 residues of the CDR3 end, and the germline J gene fills in the rest. CDR1 is SGHRS and CDR2 is YFSETQ in the germline V gene. V shed 4 bases, J shed 0 bases, and the junction held 6 bases outside the gene matches. The CDR3 runs 17 residues.

The CDR3 DNA, read in part, is TGTGCCACCCAACCCGGACAGGAGTATAATTCACCC. Protein: CATQPGQEYNSP. The CDR3, in full, reads CATQPGQEYNSPLHF. The rearrangement joins TRBV19 to TRBJ1-6, with TRBD1 matching over 7 bases. The read halts 3 residues ahead of the CDR3 end, with the missing end drawn from the germline J gene. This CDR3 comprises 15 residues. After removal of 10 bases from V and 4 bases from J, the junction contained 10 bases not matched to a gene. Germline values: CDR1 LNHDA, CDR2 SQIVND (reference sequence).

On this clone itself: Compared with germline, one end of the junction differs, possibly owing to a read error. The read ends 3 residues early relative to the CDR3; the germline J gene fills the gap. J is TRBJ2-7 and V is TRBV7-3; 10 nucleotides line up with TRBD2. CDR3 length: 19 amino acids. CDR1 SGHTA and CDR2 FQGTGA come from the germline V gene. The DNA read from the CDR3 is TGTGTCAGCAGCTTAATTTTCAGCGGGAGGGGAGAGACCTCCTACGAG. This codes for CVSSLIFSGRGETSYE. The full-length CDR3 reads as CVSSLIFSGRGETSYEQYF.

Concerning this clone itself: The DNA ends 3 residues before the CDR3 does, and the rest of the CDR3 is filled in from the germline J gene. The V and J genes are TRBV9 and TRBJ2-2; D is uncertain. Germline V gene lookup returns CDR1 SGDLS and CDR2 YYNGEE. V shed 1 base and J shed 0 bases, with 10 bases lying between them. The length of the CDR3 is 16 residues. This chain's CDR3 is CASSVSVLANTGELFF. The CDR3 bases that were read are TGTGCCAGCAGCGTAAGTGTGCTAGCGAACACCGGGGAG. The variable domain in full, completed from reference TRBV9 and TRBJ2-2, reads DSGVTQTPKHLITATGQRVTLRCSPRSGDLSVYWYQQSLDQGLQFLIQYYNGEERAKGNILERFSAQQFPDLHSELNLSSLELGDSALYFCASSVSVLANTGELFFGEGSRLTVL.

The CDR3 bases that were read are TGCAGCGTCGCCGTGGGGGGATACTACAATGAG. Translation gives CSVAVGGYYNE. The entire CDR3 reads CSVAVGGYYNEQFF. The rearrangement links TRBV29-1 to TRBJ2-1, with D possibly being TRBD2 (6 bases). Sequencing ends 3 residues short of the CDR3 end; the germline J gene provides the rest. Between the trimmed V and J ends, which lost 6 bases and 3 bases, there was a span of 15 bases. The V gene's germline CDR1 is SQVTM and CDR2 ANQGSEA. This CDR3 has 14 residues.

Concerning this clone itself: The CDR3 extends 3 residues past the end of the read, so its final part is completed from the germline J gene. The chain carries TRBV7-3 and TRBJ2-5; possible D gene TRBD1, 5 bases. This CDR3 region has 15 residues. Trimming removed 5 bases at V and 2 bases at J, with 15 bases between. The germline CDR1 and CDR2 sequences are SGHTA and FQGTGA. CDR3 sequence reads: CASSLSPGFQETQYF. The sequenced CDR3 bases are TGTGCCAGCAGCCTATCCCCAGGGTTTCAAGAGACC.

In the case of this clone: The observed sequence ends 3 residues before the CDR3 terminus, with the missing tail filled in from the germline J gene. The chain has TRBV2 and TRBJ2-7; 10 bases align to TRBD1. Looked up from germline, CDR1 is SNHLY and CDR2 is FYNNEI. V shed 4 bases and J 0 bases; nucleotides not matched to a gene: 3. The CDR3 is made up of 15 amino acids. Incomplete CDR3 DNA: TGTGCCAGCAGTGGGGACAGGGGAAACTCCTACGAG. Protein sequence: CASSGDRGNSYE. The whole CDR3 sequence reads CASSGDRGNSYEQYF.

A remark on this clone: The read gets to within 3 residues of the CDR3 end, and the germline J gene fills in the rest. The chain employs TRBV28 and TRBJ1-5, with D perhaps TRBD1 (6 bases). Germline CDR1 and CDR2: MDHEN and SYDVKM. V lost 5 bases, J lost 0 bases, and 14 bases lay in between. The CDR3 is 16 amino acids. The sequenced part of the CDR3 DNA is TGTGCCAGCAGTCGCACCCAGGGGACTAGCAATCAGCCC. Translating it yields CASSRTQGTSNQP. The whole CDR3 reads CASSRTQGTSNQPQHF. The full variable domain, completed using reference TRBV28 and TRBJ1-5, is DVKVTQSSRYLVKRTGEKVFLECVQDMDHENMFWYRQDPGLGLRLIYFSYDVKMKEKGDIPEGYSVSREKKERFSLILESASTNQTSMYLCASSRTQGTSNQPQHFGDGTRLSIL.

Of note for this clone: The read terminates 3 residues ahead of where the CDR3 ends, so the germline J gene completes it. This chain uses TRBV30 with TRBJ2-7; D is undetermined. The CDR3 covers 12 residues. Germline V lookup: CDR1 GTSNPN, CDR2 SVGIG (reference sequence). The V end lost 0 bases, the J end lost 5 bases, and 8 bases lay between the germline ends. The CDR3 DNA, read in part, is TGTGCCTGGAGTGTACCAGGCAACGAG. It yields the protein CAWSVPGNE. The CDR3 in its entirety is CAWSVPGNEQYF.